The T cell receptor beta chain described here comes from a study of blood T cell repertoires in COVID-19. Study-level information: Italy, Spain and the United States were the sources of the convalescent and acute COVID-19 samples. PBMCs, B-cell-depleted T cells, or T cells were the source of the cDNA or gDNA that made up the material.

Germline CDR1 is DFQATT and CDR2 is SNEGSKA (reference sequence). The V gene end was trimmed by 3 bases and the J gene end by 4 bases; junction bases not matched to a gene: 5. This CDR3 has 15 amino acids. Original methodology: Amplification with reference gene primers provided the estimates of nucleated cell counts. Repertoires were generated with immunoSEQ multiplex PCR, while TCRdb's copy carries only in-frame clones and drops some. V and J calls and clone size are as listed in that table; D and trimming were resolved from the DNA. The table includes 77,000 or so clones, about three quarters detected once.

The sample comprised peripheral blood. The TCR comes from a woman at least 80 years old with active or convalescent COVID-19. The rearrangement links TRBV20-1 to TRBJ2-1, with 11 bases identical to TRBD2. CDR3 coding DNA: TGCAGTGCTAGTAAGGCTAGCGGGGGGTACAATGAGCAGTTCTTC. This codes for CSASKASGGYNEQFF.